The 9 T cell receptor beta chains below were found in one sample sequenced in a study of CD8 T cells in ankylosing spondylitis. Each CDR3 protein gets one entry after TCRdb re-called the 5' RACE reads with MiXCR. The sample carries approximately 400,000 distinct CDR3 sequences, approximately 17% recorded once. Antigen specificity for these receptors is unknown. Study-level findings and limits: A motif of eight highly homologous TCR beta variants was seen as apparently characteristic of ankylosing spondylitis blood.

The sequencing input was blood, either unsorted or a sorted T cell fraction (not recorded which). The source of these receptors is a male donor with ankylosing spondylitis.

As for this clonotype: An end of the junction differs from the germline gene, which may be a read error. V usage is TRBV2 and J usage is TRBJ1-1, with D tentatively TRBD1 (5 bases). CDR3 size: 13 residues. Germline loops: CDR1 SNHLY, CDR2 FYNNEI. CDR3 sequence reads: CASSRQMNTVAFF. For the CDR3, the DNA is TGTGCCAGCAGTCGACAGATGAACACTGTAGCTTTCTTT.

The rearrangement joins TRBV12-3 or TRBV12-4 to TRBJ1-1; D is perhaps TRBD1 (6 bases). V gave up 1 base and J gave up 6 bases, with 18 bases separating them. The CDR3 runs 16 residues. The CDR3 nucleotides are TGTGCCAGCAGTTTAGGTTACGGGACGAGGGGGGCTGAAGCTTTCTTT. It yields the protein CASSLGYGTRGAEAFF.

This clonotype was observed a handful of times. The chain carries TRBV7-2 and TRBJ2-1; D is possibly TRBD1 (5 bases). The germline CDR1 and CDR2 sequences are SGHTA and FQGNSA. The length of the CDR3 is 16 residues. Trimming took 7 bases from V and 6 from J, leaving 22 bases between them. The CDR3 spells CASNRKNPLRVNEQFF. In DNA, the CDR3 is TGTGCCAGCAACCGAAAAAATCCCCTCAGGGTCAATGAGCAGTTCTTC.

The rearrangement links TRBV20-1 to TRBJ2-5, with D perhaps TRBD1 or TRBD2 (6 bases each). The germline V and J ends were trimmed by 6 bases and 5 bases, with 19 bases remaining between them. Germline V gene data show CDR1 as DFQATT and CDR2 as SNEGSKA (reference sequence). The CDR3 has 14 amino acids. CDR3 nucleotide sequence: TGCAGTGCGAGACCTAGGGGGGCGTTGGAGACCCAGTACTTC. Its translation: CSARPRGALETQYF.

This clonotype was recorded many times. The chain recombines TRBV6-1 with TRBJ1-3; no definite D call. This CDR3 comprises 15 residues. Germline V gene data show CDR1 as MNHNS and CDR2 as SASEGT. The germline V and J ends were trimmed by 6 bases and 4 bases, with 16 bases remaining between them. The CDR3: CASRSLQRGGNTIYF. CDR3 DNA: TGTGCCAGCAGGTCCCTCCAGCGGGGAGGAAACACCATATATTTT.

This chain connects TRBV7-8 to TRBJ2-1; TRBD1 matches 8 bases. The germline gives CDR1 SGHVS, CDR2 FQNEAQ. V lost 4 bases to trimming and J lost 9 bases; unmatched junction nucleotides: 14. The CDR3 runs 16 residues. The CDR3 region is CASSSQDRDFSGEQFF. CDR3 nucleotide sequence: TGTGCCAGCAGCTCTCAGGACAGGGACTTTTCGGGTGAGCAGTTCTTC. The whole variable domain, remainder taken from reference TRBV7-8 and TRBJ2-1, is GAGVSQSPRYKVAKRGQDVALRCDPISGHVSLFWYQQALGQGPEFLTYFQNEAQLDKSGLPSDRFFAERPEGSVSTLKIQRTQQEDSAVYLCASSSQDRDFSGEQFFGPGTRLTVL.

This clonotype was seen a handful of times. This chain uses TRBV27 with TRBJ2-2; tentatively, D is TRBD1 (5 bases). Looked up from germline, CDR1 is MNHEY and CDR2 is SMNVEV (reference sequence). The CDR3 is made up of 14 amino acids. V lost 7 bases, J lost 6 bases, and 15 bases lay in between. Written as DNA, the CDR3 is TGTGCCAGCACCCCCGCGCCAGGGTCCGGGGAGCTGTTTTTT. Translated: CASTPAPGSGELFF.

This clonotype was seen only a few times. This sequence joins TRBV5-1 and TRBJ1-2; TRBD1 aligns across 9 bases. This CDR3 contains 14 residues. V dropped 4 bases and J dropped 6; count of bases not matched to a gene: 7. The germline V gene encodes CDR1 SGHRS and CDR2 YFSETQ. The CDR3 spells CASSLRTGEDGYTF. In nucleotides, the CDR3 is TGCGCCAGCAGCCTCCGGACAGGGGAAGATGGCTACACCTTC.

The rearrangement links TRBV6-1 to TRBJ2-1, with 8 bases aligning to TRBD1. Germline V gene data show CDR1 as MNHNS and CDR2 as SASEGT. This CDR3 is built from 13 residues. Trimming cost V 6 bases and J 7 bases; bases outside gene matches: 5. CDR3 sequence reads: CASRGQAVNEQFF. The CDR3 DNA reads as TGTGCCAGCAGGGGACAGGCGGTTAATGAGCAGTTCTTC.